This T cell receptor (beta chain) stems from a study of control samples from healthy donors and cancer patients. TCRdb keeps only in-frame clones here, not all; method: immunoSEQ multiplex PCR. The sample includes 150,000 to 200,000 clones, 75% to 95% of them seen just once. Trimming took 8 bases from V and 3 from J, leaving 10 bases between them. The CDR3 is 12 amino acids. In its sample, this clone was seen once. This receptor was obtained from a woman between 35 and 50 years old in good health. Sequencing was carried out using blood. The chain carries TRBV12-3 or TRBV12-4 and TRBJ2-5; a weak D match, TRBD1 (6 bases). In DNA, the CDR3 is TGTGCCAGCGGCAGGGGAAAAGAGACCCAGTACTTC. Its protein product is CASGRGKETQYF.